This TCR beta chain derives from a study of T-cell reconstitution after alpha-beta-depleted transplantation in children. This CDR3 has 14 amino acids. Looked up from germline, CDR1 is SGHDT and CDR2 is YYEEEE. Preparation of the TCRbeta library used unique molecular identifiers. TCRdb reprocessed the PCR reads via MiXCR and lists one record per CDR3 protein. The sample has a few hundred thousand distinct CDR3 sequences; over 25% are singletons. A remark on this clonotype: The antigen is unknown. One end of the junction does not line up with germline, which may come from a read error.

Findings of the study overall: One year after transplant, T-cell counts and diversity came mostly from newly produced T cells. Several hundred expanded graft clones reportedly supplied alpha-beta T cells about two months after transplant. Day-60 TCRbeta diversity that was high in some patients was derived from surviving recipient T cells and thymic progenitors.

This TCR came from a boy under two years old with Wiskott-Aldrich syndrome, due to receive a stem cell transplant. The genes are TRBV5-6 and TRBJ1-1; possible D gene TRBD1, 5 bases. This specimen was PBMCs, taken before TCRalphabeta/CD19-depleted stem cell transplant. Here the CDR3 DNA reads TGTGCCAGCAGCTTGGCAGGGAAAAACACTGAATCTTTCTTT. The encoded protein is CASSLAGKNTESFF.